This T cell receptor (beta chain) was found in a study of PD-1 blockade in classical Hodgkin lymphoma. Findings and caveats of the study: Significant TCR diversity gains by C4D1 occurred in CD4+ but not CD8+ cells.

The patients all showed relapse after autologous stem cell transplantation, while their brentuximab vedotin exposure varied. Concerning this clone: Antigen specificity is unknown.

V dropped 3 bases and J dropped 1; count of bases not matched to a gene: 0. Per the germline V gene, CDR1 is SGHTS and CDR2 is YDEGEE. This CDR3 is 15 amino acids long. The table came from immunoSEQ multiplex PCR; TCRdb's copy has only in-frame clones and leaves some out. The data show about 37,000 clones, around 88% seen once. This chain connects TRBV5-8 to TRBJ1-5, with 11 bases aligning to TRBD1. The TCR comes from a human donor with classical Hodgkin lymphoma. The sequencing here drew on peripheral blood mononuclear cells (PBMCs), taken before the second cycle of nivolumab. CDR3 nucleotide sequence: TGTGCCAGCAGCTGGGACAGGGGGAGCAATCAGCCCCAGCATTTT. It is translated as CASSWDRGSNQPQHF.